Listed below are T cell receptor beta chains from one sample, sequenced in a study of regulatory T cells in long-lasting Graves disease. MiXCR, run by TCRdb on the multiplex PCR reads, gives a single entry per CDR3 protein. The sample has approximately 350,000 distinct CDR3 sequences, 15% to 20% seen once. These data also featured in a second study, about T cells in Graves' hyperthyroidism and ophthalmopathy.

The specimen was peripheral blood mononuclear cells (PBMCs), collected at new diagnosis, from a patient treated with antithyroid drugs. The receptors stem from a man aged 35-49 years with Graves disease. The CDR3 runs from the conserved cysteine through the conserved F or W.

v_call: TRBV6-5
cdr3_aa: CASSYQGGGYTF

v_call: TRBV20-1
cdr3_aa: CSADGTIEQFF

v_call: TRBV5-8
cdr3_aa: CASRLVGGGRLNQPQHF

v_call: TRBV15
cdr3_aa: CATNQAATDTQYF

v_call: TRBV29-1
cdr3_aa: CSASAVMNTEAFF

v_call: TRBV10-3
cdr3_aa: CAISPSRGNYNSPLHF

v_call: TRBV6-1
cdr3_aa: CASRRGGTENTGELFF

v_call: TRBV6-1
cdr3_aa: CASKRTGDAEAFF

v_call: TRBV5-1
cdr3_aa: CASSLVVFRGNEQFF

v_call: TRBV2
cdr3_aa: CASSGGLAGGTYNEQFF

v_call: TRBV6-1
cdr3_aa: CASSEMAGGYGTQYF

v_call: TRBV5-5
cdr3_aa: CASSLSSSSRNTEAFF

v_call: TRBV20-1
cdr3_aa: CSARGYGGGPYEQYF

v_call: TRBV19
cdr3_aa: CASSIGPMLSQHF

v_call: TRBV12-3/TRBV12-4
cdr3_aa: CASSSGTNQPQHF

v_call: TRBV5-1
cdr3_aa: CASSGGSRPDTQYF

v_call: TRBV5-4
cdr3_aa: CASSWDSSGRNNEKLFF

v_call: TRBV29-1
cdr3_aa: CSIYDGTDNEQFF